This T cell receptor (beta chain) was observed in a study of cytomegalovirus exposure and HLA in healthy donors. A remark on this clone: What it binds is not known.

Findings and caveats of the study: Previously analyzed data showed that most TCR beta V segments were productive at a frequency of about 90% or about 30%. When the data were analyzed later, several of the most significant clusters appeared to be linked to common viral pathogens.

The donors, nominally healthy at sampling, likely had unrecorded immune exposures. The length of the CDR3 is 12 residues. Germline V gene data show CDR1 as SGHRS and CDR2 as YFSETQ. Germline trimming cut 3 bases from V and 9 bases from J; bases unmatched to any gene: 2. The PCR used 60 Vbeta and 13 Jbeta primers. Sequenced by immunoSEQ multiplex PCR; TCRdb stores in-frame clones only, minus some. In the table there are approximately 160,000 clones, 55% to 80% of which are singletons. Sequenced sample: PBMCs. The V and J genes are TRBV5-1 and TRBJ2-1, with TRBD1 matching over 8 bases. The origin of this receptor is a young woman in good health and CMV-seropositive. The CDR3 protein is CASSSQGGEQFF. CDR3 bases: TGCGCCAGCAGCTCACAGGGGGGTGAGCAGTTCTTC.